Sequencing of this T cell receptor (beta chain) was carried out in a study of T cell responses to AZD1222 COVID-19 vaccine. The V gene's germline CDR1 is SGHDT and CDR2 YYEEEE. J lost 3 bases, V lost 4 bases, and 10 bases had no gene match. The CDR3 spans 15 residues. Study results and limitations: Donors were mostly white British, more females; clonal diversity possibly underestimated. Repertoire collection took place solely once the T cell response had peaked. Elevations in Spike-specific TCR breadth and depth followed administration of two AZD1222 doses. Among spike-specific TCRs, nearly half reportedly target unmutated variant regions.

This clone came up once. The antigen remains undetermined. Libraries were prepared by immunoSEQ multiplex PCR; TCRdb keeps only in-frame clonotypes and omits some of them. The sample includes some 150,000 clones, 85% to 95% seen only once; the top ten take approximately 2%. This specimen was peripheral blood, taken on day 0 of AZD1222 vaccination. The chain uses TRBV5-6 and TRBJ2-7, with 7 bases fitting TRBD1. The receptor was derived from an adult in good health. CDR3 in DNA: TGTGCCAGCAGCAACCGACAGGGTGTAATCTACGAGCAGTACTTC. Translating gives CASSNRQGVIYEQYF.